This entry lists 5 T cell receptor beta chains sequenced from one sample in a study of T cell responses to AZD1222 COVID-19 vaccine. Libraries were prepared by immunoSEQ multiplex PCR; TCRdb keeps only in-frame clonotypes and omits some of them. The data show approximately 72,000 clones, about nine tenths seen once. The source was peripheral blood, collected 28 days after the second AZD1222 dose. The receptors shown here come from an adult who received the AZD1222 COVID-19 vaccine.

V gene TRBV28 combines with J gene TRBJ1-5, with TRBD1 matching 7 bases. The V gene end was trimmed by 4 bases and the J gene end by 7 bases; junction bases not matched to a gene: 7. Germline V CDR1 and CDR2: MDHEN, SYDVKM. The CDR3 is 14 residues long. This CDR3 reads CASSSTGEVQPQHF. CDR3 sequence (DNA): TGTGCCAGCAGTTCCACAGGGGAGGTACAGCCCCAGCATTTT.

The chain links TRBV12-5 to TRBJ1-4, with D unclear. Germline values: CDR1 LGHNT, CDR2 FRNRAP. V lost 2 bases to trimming and J lost 7 bases, with 11 bases between them. The CDR3 has 14 residues. The CDR3 protein is CASGLNPGFEKLFF. CDR3 bases: TGTGCTAGTGGTTTGAACCCTGGCTTTGAAAAACTGTTTTTT.

This rearrangement joins TRBV7-3 to TRBJ2-1; 9 bases map to TRBD2. CDR3 length equals 15 residues. V dropped 0 bases and J dropped 8; count of bases not matched to a gene: 5. Germline CDR1 reads SGHTA; CDR2 reads FQGTGA. CDR3 nucleotides: TGTGCCAGCAGCTTAACAGCGGGAGGACATTATGAGCAGTTCTTC. Its translation: CASSLTAGGHYEQFF.

The chain joins TRBV5-1 to TRBJ1-2; 8 nucleotides match TRBD1. Germline values: CDR1 SGHRS, CDR2 YFSETQ. The CDR3 has 15 residues. J lost 0 bases, V lost 4 bases, and 5 bases had no gene match. The CDR3 region has the DNA TGCGCCAGCAGCGCATTACAGGGGGCTAACTATGGCTACACCTTC. Translation: CASSALQGANYGYTF.

The V call is TRBV12-3 or TRBV12-4, the J call TRBJ2-7; no definite D call. V gave up 5 bases and J gave up 6 bases, with 11 bases separating them. This CDR3 has 12 amino acids. CDR3 sequence (DNA): TGTGCCAGCAGTCACCGGGTAGGCGAGCAGTACTTC. It translates to CASSHRVGEQYF.